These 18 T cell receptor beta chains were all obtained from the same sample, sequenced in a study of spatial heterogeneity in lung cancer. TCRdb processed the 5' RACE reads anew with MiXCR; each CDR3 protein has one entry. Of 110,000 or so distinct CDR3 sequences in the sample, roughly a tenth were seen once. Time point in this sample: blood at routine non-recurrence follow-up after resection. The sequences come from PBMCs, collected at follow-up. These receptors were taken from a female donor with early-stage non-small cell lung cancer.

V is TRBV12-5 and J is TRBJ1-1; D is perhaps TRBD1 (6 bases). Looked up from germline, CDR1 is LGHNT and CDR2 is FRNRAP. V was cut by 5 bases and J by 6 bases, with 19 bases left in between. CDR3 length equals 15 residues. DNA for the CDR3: TGTGCTAGTGGTCGCGATGTCAGGGGATCCGCTGAAGCTTTCTTT. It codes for CASGRDVRGSAEAFF.

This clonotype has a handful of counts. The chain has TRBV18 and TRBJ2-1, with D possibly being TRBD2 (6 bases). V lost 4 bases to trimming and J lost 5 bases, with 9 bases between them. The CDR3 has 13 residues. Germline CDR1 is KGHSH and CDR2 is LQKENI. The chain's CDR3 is CASSRGENNEQFF. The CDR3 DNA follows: TGTGCCAGCTCACGGGGGGAGAACAATGAGCAGTTCTTC.

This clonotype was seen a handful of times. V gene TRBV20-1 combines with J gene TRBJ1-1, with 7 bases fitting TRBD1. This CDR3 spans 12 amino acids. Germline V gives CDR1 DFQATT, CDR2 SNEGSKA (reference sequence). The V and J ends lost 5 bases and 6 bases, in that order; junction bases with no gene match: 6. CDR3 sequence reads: CSALGQVPEAFF. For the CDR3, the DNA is TGCAGTGCTCTAGGACAGGTACCTGAAGCTTTCTTT.

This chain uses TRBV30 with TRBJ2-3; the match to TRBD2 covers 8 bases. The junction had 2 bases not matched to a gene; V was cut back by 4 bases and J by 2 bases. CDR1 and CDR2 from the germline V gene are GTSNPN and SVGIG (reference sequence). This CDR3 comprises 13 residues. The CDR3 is CAWIAGNTDTQYF. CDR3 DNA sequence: TGTGCCTGGATAGCGGGAAACACAGATACGCAGTATTTT.

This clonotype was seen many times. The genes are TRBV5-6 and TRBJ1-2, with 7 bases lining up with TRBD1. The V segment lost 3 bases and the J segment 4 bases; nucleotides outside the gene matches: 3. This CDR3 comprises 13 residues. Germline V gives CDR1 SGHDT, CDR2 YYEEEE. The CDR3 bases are TGTGCCAGCAGCTACAGGGGAAGCTATGGCTACACCTTC. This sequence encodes CASSYRGSYGYTF. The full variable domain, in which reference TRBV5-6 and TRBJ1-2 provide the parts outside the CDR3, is DAGVTQSPTHLIKTRGQQVTLRCSPKSGHDTVSWYQQALGQGPQFIFQYYEEEERQRGNFPDRFSGHQFPNYSSELNVNALLLGDSALYLCASSYRGSYGYTFGSGTRLTVV.

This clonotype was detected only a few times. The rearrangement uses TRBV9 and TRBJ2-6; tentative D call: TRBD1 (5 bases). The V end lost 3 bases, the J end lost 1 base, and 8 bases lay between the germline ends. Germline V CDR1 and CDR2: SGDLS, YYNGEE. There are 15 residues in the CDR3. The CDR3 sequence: CASSAQGSGANVLTF. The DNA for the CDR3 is TGTGCCAGCAGCGCCCAGGGTTCTGGGGCCAACGTCCTGACTTTC.

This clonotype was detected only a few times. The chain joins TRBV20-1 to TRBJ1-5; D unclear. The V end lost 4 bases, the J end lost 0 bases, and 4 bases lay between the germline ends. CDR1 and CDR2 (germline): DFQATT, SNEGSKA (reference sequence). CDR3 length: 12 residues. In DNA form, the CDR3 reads TGCAGTGCTAAAGTTAGCAATCAGCCCCAGCATTTT. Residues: CSAKVSNQPQHF.

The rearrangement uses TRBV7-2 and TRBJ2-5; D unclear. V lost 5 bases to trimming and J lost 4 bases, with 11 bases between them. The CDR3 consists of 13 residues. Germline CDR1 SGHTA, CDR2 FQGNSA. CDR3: CASSPSSGETQYF. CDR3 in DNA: TGTGCCAGCAGCCCAAGTTCGGGAGAGACCCAGTACTTC.

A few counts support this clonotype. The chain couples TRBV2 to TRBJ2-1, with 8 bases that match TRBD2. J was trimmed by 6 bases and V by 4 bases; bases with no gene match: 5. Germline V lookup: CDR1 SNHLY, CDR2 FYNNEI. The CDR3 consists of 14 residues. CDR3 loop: CASSVTGGPNEQFF. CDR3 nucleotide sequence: TGTGCCAGCAGTGTGACGGGAGGGCCCAATGAGCAGTTCTTC.

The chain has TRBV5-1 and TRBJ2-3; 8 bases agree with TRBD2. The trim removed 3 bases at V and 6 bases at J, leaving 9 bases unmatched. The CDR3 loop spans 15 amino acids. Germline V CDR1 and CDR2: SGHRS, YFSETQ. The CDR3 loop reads CASSSGLGGSDTQYF. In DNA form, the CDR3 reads TGCGCCAGCAGCTCGGGACTAGGAGGTTCGGATACGCAGTATTTT.

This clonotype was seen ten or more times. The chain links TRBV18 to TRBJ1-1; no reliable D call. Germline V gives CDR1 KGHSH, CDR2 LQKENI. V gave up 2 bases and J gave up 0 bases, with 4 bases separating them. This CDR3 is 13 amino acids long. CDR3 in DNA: TGTGCCAGCTCACCAGGGATGAACACTGAAGCTTTCTTT. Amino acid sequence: CASSPGMNTEAFF.

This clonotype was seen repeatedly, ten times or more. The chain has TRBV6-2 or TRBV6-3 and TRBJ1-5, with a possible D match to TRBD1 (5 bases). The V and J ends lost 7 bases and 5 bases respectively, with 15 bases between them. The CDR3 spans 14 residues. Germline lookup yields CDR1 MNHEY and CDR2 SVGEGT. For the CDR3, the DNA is TGTGCCAGCAACAGGCGGGCCGGGGATCAGCCCCAGCATTTT. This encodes CASNRRAGDQPQHF.

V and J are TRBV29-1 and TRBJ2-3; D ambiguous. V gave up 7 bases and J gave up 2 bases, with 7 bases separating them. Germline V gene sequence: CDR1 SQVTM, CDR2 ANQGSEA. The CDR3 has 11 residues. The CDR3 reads CSAFDTDTQYF. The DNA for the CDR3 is TGCAGCGCCTTTGACACAGATACGCAGTATTTT.

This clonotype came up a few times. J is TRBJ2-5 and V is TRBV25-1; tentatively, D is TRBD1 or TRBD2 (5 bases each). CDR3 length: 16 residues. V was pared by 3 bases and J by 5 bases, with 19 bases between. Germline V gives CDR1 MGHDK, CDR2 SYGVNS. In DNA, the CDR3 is TGTGCCAGCAGTGATCGACCGGGACCCCGGGCCGAGACCCAGTACTTC. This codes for CASSDRPGPRAETQYF.

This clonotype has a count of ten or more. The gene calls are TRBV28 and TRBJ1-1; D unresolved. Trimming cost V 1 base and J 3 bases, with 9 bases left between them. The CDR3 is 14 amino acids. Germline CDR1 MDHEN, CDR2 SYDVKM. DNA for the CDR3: TGTGCCAGCAGTTTATCCACGGGGTACACTGAAGCTTTCTTT. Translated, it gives CASSLSTGYTEAFF.

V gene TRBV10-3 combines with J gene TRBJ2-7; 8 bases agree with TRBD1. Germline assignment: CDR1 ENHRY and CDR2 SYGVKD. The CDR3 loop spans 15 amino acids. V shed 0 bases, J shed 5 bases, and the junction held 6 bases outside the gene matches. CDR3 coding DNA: TGTGCCATCAGTGAGTCGATTGGACAGGGCAACGAGCAGTACTTC. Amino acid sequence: CAISESIGQGNEQYF.

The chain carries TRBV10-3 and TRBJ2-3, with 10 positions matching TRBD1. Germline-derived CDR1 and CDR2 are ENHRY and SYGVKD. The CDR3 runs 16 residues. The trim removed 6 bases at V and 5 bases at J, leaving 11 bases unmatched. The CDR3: CAIRPGQGSRGDTQYF. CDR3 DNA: TGTGCCATCAGACCGGGACAGGGGAGCCGGGGAGATACGCAGTATTTT.

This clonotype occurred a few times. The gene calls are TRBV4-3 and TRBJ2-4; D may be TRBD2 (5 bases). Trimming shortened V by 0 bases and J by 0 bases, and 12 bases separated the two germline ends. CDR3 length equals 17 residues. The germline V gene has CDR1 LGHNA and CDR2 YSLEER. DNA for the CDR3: TGCGCCAGCAGCCAAGACTGGGGAGTTATAGCCAAAAACATTCAGTACTTC. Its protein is CASSQDWGVIAKNIQYF.